This T cell receptor (beta chain) comes out of a study of shared clonotypes between healthy human individuals. CDR3 size: 17 residues. CDR1 is MGHRA, CDR2 YSYEKL, per germline. Germline trimming cut 4 bases from V and 1 base from J; bases unmatched to any gene: 6. Unsorted samples, those not sorted, used approximately 90 million PBMCs for genomic DNA. Researchers divided each subset's genomic DNA evenly across several immunoSEQ plates. Some clones are missing from TCRdb's copy, which holds only in-frame ones; the method was immunoSEQ multiplex PCR. In the table there are about 560,000 clones, around 78% of which are singletons.

This sequence joins TRBV4-1 and TRBJ2-1, with 11 nucleotides matching TRBD2. Source material: PBMCs. The clonotype comes from a woman aged 40 to 49 in good health. Some clones in this sample may be carry-over from other donors' samples. CDR3 residues: CASSRDLAGGSYNEQFF. As DNA, the CDR3 is TGCGCCAGCAGCCGGGATTTAGCGGGAGGGTCCTACAATGAGCAGTTCTTC.